These 9 T cell receptor beta chains were sequenced from one sample in a study of blood T cell repertoires in COVID-19. Clones were sequenced by immunoSEQ multiplex PCR, and TCRdb holds only the in-frame ones, with some missing. The sample contains approximately 200,000 clones, about 81% of which appear only once. Sequenced sample: PBMCs or T cells enriched from blood (not recorded which). Receptors originate from a middle-aged man who had recovered from COVID-19.

This rearrangement joins TRBV11-2 to TRBJ2-5, with D tentatively TRBD2 (6 bases). Between the trimmed V and J ends, which lost 4 bases and 4 bases, there was a span of 22 bases. CDR3 length equals 17 residues. CDR1 and CDR2 from the germline V gene are SGHAT and FQNNGV. The CDR3 spells CASSYGTLAGLGETQYF. In DNA, the CDR3 is TGTGCCAGCAGCTACGGGACTCTGGCTGGCTTGGGAGAGACCCAGTACTTC.

This clone has just a few counts. The chain carries TRBV5-1 and TRBJ2-1, with a tentative D call TRBD2 (6 bases). V lost 4 bases and J 4 bases, leaving 9 bases between the germline ends. The CDR3 spans 13 residues. Germline lookup yields CDR1 SGHRS and CDR2 YFSETQ. The DNA of the CDR3 is TGCGCCAGCAGCAAGGGACTTTACAATGAGCAGTTCTTC. It is translated as CASSKGLYNEQFF.

The chain employs TRBV10-3 and TRBJ1-5; TRBD1 aligns across 7 bases. Germline V gene data show CDR1 as ENHRY and CDR2 as SYGVKD. CDR3 length equals 14 residues. After removal of 3 bases from V and 4 bases from J, the junction contained 3 bases not matched to a gene. CDR3 sequence reads: CAISEGGQNQPQHF. The CDR3 coding sequence is TGTGCCATCAGTGAAGGGGGACAGAATCAGCCCCAGCATTTT.

This sequence joins TRBV10-2 and TRBJ1-3; a weak D match, TRBD1 (6 bases). There are 13 residues in the CDR3. V dropped 5 bases and J dropped 4 bases, with 9 bases sitting between them. Germline CDR1 is WSHSY and CDR2 is SAAADI. CDR3 in amino acids: CASSLTGGNTIYF. The CDR3 DNA sequence: TGCGCCAGCAGTCTGACAGGAGGAAACACCATATATTTT.

The rearrangement uses TRBV19 and TRBJ1-1, with TRBD1 as a possible D gene (5 bases). V gave up 10 bases and J gave up 3 bases, with 15 bases separating them. The germline V gene has CDR1 LNHDA and CDR2 SQIVND (reference sequence). The CDR3 consists of 13 residues. The CDR3 DNA sequence: TGTGCCACCAAGACGTTAGGGGACACTGAAGCTTTCTTT. It encodes CATKTLGDTEAFF. The entire variable domain, with the rest obtained from reference TRBV19 and TRBJ1-1, is as follows: DGGITQSPKYLFRKEGQNVTLSCEQNLNHDAMYWYRQDPGQGLRLIYYSQIVNDFQKGDIAEGYSVSREKKESFPLTVTSAQKNPTAFYLCATKTLGDTEAFFGQGTRLTVV.

This chain links TRBV6-2 or TRBV6-3 with TRBJ2-1; the match to TRBD2 covers 12 bases. V was pared by 6 bases and J by 5 bases, with 5 bases of the junction left unmatched. Per germline, CDR1 MNHEY and CDR2 SVGEGT. The CDR3 has 15 residues. This CDR3 is CASSRTSGRNNEQFF. The DNA for the CDR3 is TGTGCCAGCAGCCGAACTAGCGGGAGGAACAATGAGCAGTTCTTC.

V and J are TRBV12-3 or TRBV12-4 and TRBJ2-7; D remains unclear. CDR3 length: 12 residues. V lost 3 bases to trimming and J lost 5 bases, with 8 bases between them. The CDR3 coding sequence is TGTGCCAGCAGTTTGAGTGGGCACGAGCAGTACTTC. Translating it yields CASSLSGHEQYF.

The rearrangement uses TRBV7-2 and TRBJ2-5; TRBD2 might be the D (5 bases). The CDR3 consists of 14 residues. V shed 0 bases and J shed 4 bases, with 9 bases lying between them. From germline, CDR1 is SGHTA and CDR2 FQGNSA. CDR3 sequence: CASSLARGIETQYF. DNA of the CDR3: TGTGCCAGCAGCTTAGCCCGGGGTATAGAGACCCAGTACTTC.

V gene TRBV25-1 combines with J gene TRBJ1-6; 10 bases fit TRBD1. CDR1 is MGHDK and CDR2 is SYGVNS in the germline V gene. V shed 4 bases and J 13 bases; nucleotides not matched to a gene: 1. The CDR3 is made up of 12 amino acids. CDR3 sequence (DNA): TGTGCCAGCAGTGGACAGGGGGCCCCCCTCCACTTT. Residues: CASSGQGAPLHF. The whole variable domain, filled in from reference TRBV25-1 and TRBJ1-6, reads EADIYQTPRYLVIGTGKKITLECSQTMGHDKMYWYQQDPGMELHLIHYSYGVNSTEKGDLSSESTVSRIRTEHFPLTLESARPSHTSQYLCASSGQGAPLHFGNGTRLTVT.